Following are 7 T cell receptor beta chains from one sample sequenced in a study of multiple sclerosis patients with progressive multifocal leukoencephalopathy. Time point in this sample: before natalizumab initiation. Here immunoSEQ multiplex PCR was the method, and the copy in TCRdb shows in-frame clones only, minus some. The table lists under 40,000 clones, around 92% of them singletons. The sample was PBMCs. The receptors were gathered from a man aged 25-45 years with multiple sclerosis.

The genes are TRBV7-9 and TRBJ1-1; D might be TRBD1 (5 bases). Per germline, CDR1 SEHNR and CDR2 FQNEAQ (reference sequence). CDR3 size: 15 residues. V was trimmed by 2 bases and J by 3 bases, leaving 13 bases between them. The CDR3 here is CASSLLGRRDTEAFF. The CDR3 DNA reads as TGTGCCAGCAGCTTACTGGGGCGCCGAGACACTGAAGCTTTCTTT.

The CDR3 sequence: CAWKPGGGTSGRPPSYEQYV. The CDR3 DNA reads as TGTGCCTGGAAGCCCGGCGGGGGAACTAGCGGGAGGCCCCCTTCCTACGAGCAGTACGTC. This chain connects TRBV30 to TRBJ2-7; 12 bases line up with TRBD2. The germline gives CDR1 GTSNPN, CDR2 SVGIG (reference sequence). The CDR3 runs to 20 residues. V gave up 4 bases and J gave up 1 base; unmatched junction bases: 20.

The gene calls are TRBV30 and TRBJ1-1; D possibly corresponds to TRBD1 (5 bases). The CDR3 extends over 12 amino acids. V gave up 4 bases and J gave up 1 base, with 7 bases separating them. In germline, CDR1 is GTSNPN, CDR2 SVGIG (reference sequence). CDR3 in DNA: TGTGCCTGGATCGGGGGGAACACTGAAGCTTTCTTT. This encodes CAWIGGNTEAFF.

The chain joins TRBV11-3 to TRBJ2-4; D remains ambiguous. The CDR3 runs to 14 residues. With 5 bases removed from V and 0 bases from J, the gap between germline ends came to 8 bases. Germline assignment: CDR1 SGHNT and CDR2 YENEEA. CDR3 sequence: CASSPIGAKNIQYF. For the CDR3, the DNA is TGTGCCAGCAGCCCAATAGGAGCCAAAAACATTCAGTACTTC.

The V gene is TRBV19, the J gene TRBJ1-2; 9 bases line up with TRBD1. There are 15 residues in the CDR3. The germline V gene encodes CDR1 LNHDA and CDR2 SQIVND (reference sequence). J gave up 6 bases and V 6 bases, and 11 bases lay outside the gene matches. The chain's CDR3 is CASSLRGQGVDGYTF. The CDR3 DNA is TGTGCCAGTAGCCTGAGGGGACAGGGTGTAGATGGCTACACCTTC.

The chain combines TRBV9 with TRBJ2-3, with TRBD2 matching 13 bases. This CDR3 has 16 amino acids. After removal of 1 base from V and 2 bases from J, the junction contained 1 base not matched to a gene. Germline loops: CDR1 SGDLS, CDR2 YYNGEE. The DNA for the CDR3 is TGTGCCAGCAGCGTAACTAGCGGGAGGGTCACAGATACGCAGTATTTT. This codes for CASSVTSGRVTDTQYF.

The V gene is TRBV13, the J gene TRBJ2-1; D unresolved. Germline loops: CDR1 PRHDT, CDR2 FYEKMQ (reference sequence). The CDR3 has 12 residues. V was trimmed by 5 bases and J by 5 bases, leaving 7 bases between them. The CDR3: CASSEAHNEQFF. The CDR3 DNA reads as TGTGCCAGCAGCGAGGCCCACAATGAGCAGTTCTTC.